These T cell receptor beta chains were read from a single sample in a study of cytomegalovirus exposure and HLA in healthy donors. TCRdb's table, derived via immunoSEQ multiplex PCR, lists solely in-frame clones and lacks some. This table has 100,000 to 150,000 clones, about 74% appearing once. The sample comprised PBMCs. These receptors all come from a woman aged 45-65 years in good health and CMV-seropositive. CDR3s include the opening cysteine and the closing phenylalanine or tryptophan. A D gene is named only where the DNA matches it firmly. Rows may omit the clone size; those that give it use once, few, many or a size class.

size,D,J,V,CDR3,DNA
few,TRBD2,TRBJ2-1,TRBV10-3,CAISESRGDPREQFF,TGTGCCATCAGTGAGTCGCGGGGGGACCCCCGTGAGCAGTTCTTC
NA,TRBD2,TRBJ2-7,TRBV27,CASSRRGFYYEQYF,TGTGCCAGCAGTCGGCGGGGGTTCTACTACGAGCAGTACTTC
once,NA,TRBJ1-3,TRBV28,CASTLGELTGNTIYF,TGTGCCAGCACTCTAGGGGAACTCACCGGAAACACTATATATTTT
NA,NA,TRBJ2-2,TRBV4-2,CASSRDGPLGGELFF,TGTGCCAGCAGCCGCGACGGCCCACTAGGCGGGGAGCTGTTTTTT
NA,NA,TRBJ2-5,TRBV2,CASSAQGGETQYF,TGTGCCAGCAGTGCCCAGGGAGGAGAGACCCAGTACTTC
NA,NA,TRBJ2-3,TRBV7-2,CASSLSWQDTNTQYF,TGTGCCAGCAGCTTAAGCTGGCAGGACACAAATACGCAGTATTTT
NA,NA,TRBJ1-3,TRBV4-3,CASSPQILTGNTIYF,TGCGCCAGCAGCCCACAGATCCTTACTGGAAACACCATATATTTT
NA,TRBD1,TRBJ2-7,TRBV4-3,CASSQIQGGEQYF,TGCGCCAGCAGCCAAATACAGGGGGGAGAGCAGTACTTC
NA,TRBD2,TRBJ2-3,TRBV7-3,CASSLMGLGSTDTQYF,TGTGCCAGCAGCTTAATGGGACTAGGGTCCACAGATACGCAGTATTTT
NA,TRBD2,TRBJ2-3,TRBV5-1,CASTPSGSTDTQYF,TGCGCCAGCACCCCTAGCGGAAGCACAGATACGCAGTATTTT
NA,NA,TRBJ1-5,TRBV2,CARGGVDGNQPQHF,TGTGCCAGGGGGGGGGTTGATGGCAATCAGCCCCAGCATTTT
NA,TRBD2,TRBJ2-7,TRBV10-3,CATSSGGLTNEQYF,TGTGCCACGAGCTCGGGGGGGCTCACAAACGAGCAGTACTTC
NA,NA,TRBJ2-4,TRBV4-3,CASSLGGGGKNIQYF,TGCGCCAGCAGCCTAGGGGGGGGCGGCAAAAACATTCAGTACTTC
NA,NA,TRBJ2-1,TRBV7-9,CSSSLYGRPVNEQFF,TGTTCCAGCAGCTTATATGGCAGGCCGGTAAATGAGCAGTTCTTC
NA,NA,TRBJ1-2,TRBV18,CASSPLQGQGYTF,TGTGCCAGCTCACCCCTACAGGGTCAGGGCTACACCTTC
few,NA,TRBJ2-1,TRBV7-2,CASSLVAGPNNEQFF,TGTGCCAGCAGCTTAGTCGCGGGGCCTAACAATGAGCAGTTCTTC
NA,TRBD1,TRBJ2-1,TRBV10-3,CATRTGASYNEQFF,TGTGCCACCAGAACAGGGGCCTCCTACAATGAGCAGTTCTTC
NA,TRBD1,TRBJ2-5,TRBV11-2,CASTLEGRGREETQYF,TGTGCCAGCACCCTAGAGGGCAGGGGGAGAGAAGAGACCCAGTACTTC
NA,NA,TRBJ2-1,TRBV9,CASSVDRPGGGDEQFF,TGTGCCAGCAGCGTAGATCGTCCGGGGGGCGGAGATGAGCAGTTCTTC
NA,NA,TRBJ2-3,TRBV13,CASSSRGGPGDTQYF,TGTGCCAGCAGCTCTCGCGGGGGCCCGGGGGATACGCAGTATTTT
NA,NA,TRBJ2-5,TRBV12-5,CASGLSGQETQYF,TGTGCTAGTGGTTTGTCAGGGCAAGAGACCCAGTACTTC
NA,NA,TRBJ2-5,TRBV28,CATGHTETQYF,TGTGCCACTGGGCATACGGAGACCCAGTACTTC
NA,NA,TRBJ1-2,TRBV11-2,CASSFSGSYGYTF,TGTGCCAGCAGCTTTTCAGGGTCCTATGGCTACACCTTC
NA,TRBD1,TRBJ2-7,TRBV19,CASSPRTGAIYEQYF,TGTGCCAGTAGCCCTAGGACAGGGGCGATCTACGAGCAGTACTTC
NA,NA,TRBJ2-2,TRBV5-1,CASGETTNGGELFF,TGCGCCAGCGGGGAGACTACGAATGGCGGGGAGCTGTTTTTT
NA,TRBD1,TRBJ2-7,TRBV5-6,CASSPKTGTQAYEQYF,TGTGCCAGCAGCCCTAAGACAGGGACCCAAGCCTACGAGCAGTACTTC
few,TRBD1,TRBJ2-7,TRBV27,CASSSPGQGAYEQYF,TGTGCCAGCAGTTCTCCCGGACAGGGGGCTTACGAGCAGTACTTC
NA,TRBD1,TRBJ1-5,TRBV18,CASSLGQIPQPQHF,TGTGCCAGCTCACTGGGACAGATTCCTCAGCCCCAGCATTTT
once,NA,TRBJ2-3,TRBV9,CASSSGDTQYF,TGTGCCAGCAGCTCCGGAGATACGCAGTATTTT
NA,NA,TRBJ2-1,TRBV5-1,CASSLRGNNEQFF,TGCGCCAGCAGCTTAAGAGGAAACAATGAGCAGTTCTTC
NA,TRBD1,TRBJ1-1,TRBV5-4,CASSQYRGDTEAFF,TGTGCCAGCAGCCAATACAGGGGGGACACTGAAGCTTTCTTT
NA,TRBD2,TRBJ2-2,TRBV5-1,CASSLSGGAGTGELFF,TGCGCCAGCAGCTTGAGCGGGGGGGCCGGCACCGGGGAGCTGTTTTTT
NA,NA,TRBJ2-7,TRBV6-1,CASSDFYEQYF,TGTGCCAGCAGTGACTTTTACGAGCAGTACTTC
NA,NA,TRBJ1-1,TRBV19,CASSIRGSYRGTEAFF,TGTGCCAGTAGTATTAGAGGCAGCTATAGAGGCACTGAAGCTTTCTTT
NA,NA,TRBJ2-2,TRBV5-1,CASSFNRNTGELFF,TGCGCCAGCAGCTTCAACAGGAACACCGGGGAGCTGTTTTTT
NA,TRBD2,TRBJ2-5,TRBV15,CATSRDLRGDQYF,TGTGCCACCAGCAGAGATCTACGGGGGGACCAGTACTTC
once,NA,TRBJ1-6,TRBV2,CASRERQNSPLHF,TGTGCCAGCAGGGAAAGACAGAATTCACCCCTCCACTTT
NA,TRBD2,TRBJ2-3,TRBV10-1,CASSESRGGGKDTQYF,TGCGCCAGCAGTGAGTCGCGGGGGGGCGGGAAAGATACGCAGTATTTT
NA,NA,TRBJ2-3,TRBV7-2,CASSLWRGTARTDTQYF,TGTGCCAGCAGCTTATGGAGGGGGACAGCACGCACAGATACGCAGTATTTT
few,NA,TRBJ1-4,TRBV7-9,CASSVERVIFEKLFF,TGTGCCAGCAGCGTGGAGAGGGTCATATTCGAAAAACTGTTTTTT